This T cell receptor beta chain was retrieved from a study of shared clonotypes between healthy human individuals (dated by TCRdb to 2020 to 2021). Some background on the complete study: The cohort included three men and a couple of women between 18 and 49 years of age. Per donor, three plates each were used for CD4 naive and CD4 memory, two for CD8 naive, and one for CD8 memory. To estimate repertoire size and how much clonotype sharing occurs between individuals, the study deeply sequenced the blood TCR repertoires of five healthy adults. To increase sequencing depth and limit assay-specific biases, different laboratories used diverse techniques to prepare libraries and sequence TCR repertoires. Per donor, leukapheresis produced somewhere between about 0.9 and 9.5 billion PBMCs. Here is what the overall study found, with its caveats: Naive subsets generally had larger estimated clonotype richness than memory subsets did. Pairwise subsampling led to the expectation that sequencing depth would affect the degree of clonotype sharing among donors. Even with the large sequencing depth, rarefaction of the sorted-subset datasets indicated that sequencing was incomplete. Clonotypes shared by all four sorted-subset donors showed higher generation probabilities than non-shared clonotypes. The small number of donors limited the genetic and exposure-history diversity represented. When several donors were compared, the shared fraction of clonotypes was around 5.1% for naive CD4, 3% to 4% for naive CD8, more than 2% for memory CD4, and approximately 0.4% for memory CD8. Sampling was restricted to blood, and TCR repertoires in tissues likely differ from the TCR repertoires found in blood.

This clone was counted a single time. The antigen this receptor binds is unknown. Per-base qualities were not stored, and no clone one base away is much larger. The germline V gene specifies SNHLY as CDR1 and FYNNEI as CDR2. The CDR3 contains 16 residues, cysteine and phenylalanine counted. Only CDR3 DNA remains: 48 bases, in frame from the first base. V and J lose 3 bases and 1 base, and a span of 12 bases separates them. TCR CDR3 regions were amplified from genomic DNA by multiplex PCR using the deep immunoSEQ assay. Extracted genomic DNA from each cell subset was spread evenly across all wells of several immunoSEQ 96-well plates, with each plate serving as a replicate. For sorted subsets, around 0.2 ug genomic DNA, equal to 30,000 to 35,000 T cell genomes, was loaded into each replicate PCR. The purified libraries were quantified using a Qubit 3.0 fluorometer, sized with a Bioanalyzer 2100, and then quantified again using the KAPA Library Quantification kit. Every immunoSEQ 96-well plate was sequenced on a dedicated single-read 150-cycle Illumina NextSeq 550 flow cell. Regarding the original processing steps: The immunoSEQ output contained only junctional sequences without quality scores, so filtering could not match that applied to full-length reads. Sequences were annotated with PyIR, a Python wrapper for IgBLAST v1.9, and V/J genes and CDR3 were assigned using IMGT germline references. Reads were removed for weak V/J assignments (E-value above 1e-6), missing CDR3, stop codons, out-of-frame junctions, or ambiguous translated residues. V3J clonotypes were defined as sequences sharing an identical inferred V gene, J gene, and CDR3 amino acid sequence. The percentage overlap between two repertoires was calculated by dividing the number of shared unique clonotypes by the size of the smaller repertoire. Three approaches were used to assess repertoire richness: RTK rarefaction, the Chao1 estimator, and Recon v2.1 estimates of unobserved clonotypes. OLGA was used to compute generation probabilities for all TCRbeta clonotypes that the gDNA method yielded from four donors. This is the immuneACCESS table as TCRdb keeps it, with only in-frame sequences that have V and J called. A part of the clones is gone; compared with another copy, unresolved V genes explain less than half, and the rest is unexplained. From that table come the V and J calls and clone size; the DNA was used to work out D and trimming. This sample comprises under 600,000 clones, 95% to 97% of them detected only once. In total, the top ten clones hold under 0.065% of the sample.

Healthy HIV-negative adults with no recently reported acute infections or vaccinations were included as donors. Every donor was a Caucasian adult residing in Nashville, Tennessee, USA. CD4+ T cells were enriched by magnetic negative selection, after which naive cells were positively selected on CD45RA and the negative fraction was taken as the memory subset. Blood was collected by leukapheresis, and PBMCs were isolated by Ficoll-Histopaque density gradient centrifugation and then cryopreserved in liquid nitrogen vapor phase. Purity and quantity of every magnetically sorted T cell population were checked by analytical flow cytometry. Genomic DNA was isolated from every sorted fraction and measured by UV absorbance on a Nanodrop 2000c.

The sample consisted of naive CD4+ T cells sorted from blood. What the cell subset or site label conveys for this sample: CD45RA+ positively selected. The rearrangement joined TRBV2 to TRBJ2-2, with TRBD1 perhaps the D gene, on 5 matching bases. This TCR was recovered from a young woman in good health. The CDR3 region: CASSDFSRVNTGELFF. The sequenced DNA: TGTGCCAGCAGTGATTTTAGCAGGGTGAACACCGGGGAGCTGTTTTTT.